The sequence of this T cell receptor (beta chain) was determined in a study of blood T cell repertoires in COVID-19. CDR1 is SGHNT and CDR2 is YYREEE in the germline V gene (reference sequence). The CDR3 runs to 15 residues. Trimming cost V 4 bases and J 4 bases; bases outside gene matches: 5. As processed by the authors: From reference gene primer amplification, estimates of nucleated cell counts were derived. TCRdb keeps only in-frame clones here, not all; method: immunoSEQ multiplex PCR. V and J calls plus clone size are reproduced from that table; the DNA served to infer D and trimming. The data hold a few hundred thousand clones, with around nine tenths observed a single time.

The chain recombines TRBV5-4 with TRBJ1-3; TRBD1 matches at 10 bases. The material sequenced was PBMCs or T cells enriched from blood (not recorded which). The receptor was derived from an older woman who had recovered from COVID-19. The CDR3 region has the DNA TGTGCCAGCAGCGGAGGGACAGGGGCAGGAAACACCATATATTTT. It specifies CASSGGTGAGNTIYF.